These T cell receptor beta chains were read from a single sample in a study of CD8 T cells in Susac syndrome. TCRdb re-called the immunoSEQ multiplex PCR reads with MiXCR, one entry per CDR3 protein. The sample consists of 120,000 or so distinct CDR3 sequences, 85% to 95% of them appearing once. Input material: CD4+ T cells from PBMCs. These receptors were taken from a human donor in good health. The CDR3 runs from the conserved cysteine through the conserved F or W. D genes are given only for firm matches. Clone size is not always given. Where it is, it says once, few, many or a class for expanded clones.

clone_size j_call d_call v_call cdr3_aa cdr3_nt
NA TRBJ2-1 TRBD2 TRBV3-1 CASSQRTSGYGNEQFF TGTGCCAGCAGCCAGCGGACTAGCGGTTATGGGAATGAGCAGTTCTTC
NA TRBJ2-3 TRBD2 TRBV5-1 CASSRIVAGVPDTQYF TGCGCCAGCAGCCGGATAGTAGCGGGAGTACCAGATACGCAGTATTTT
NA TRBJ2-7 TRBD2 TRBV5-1 CASSSSGNYEQYF TGCGCCAGCAGTTCTAGCGGGAACTACGAGCAGTACTTC
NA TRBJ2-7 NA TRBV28 CASSGQEPGRSYEQYF TGTGCCAGCAGTGGGCAGGAACCGGGACGGAGCTACGAGCAGTACTTC
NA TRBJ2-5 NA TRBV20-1 CSAGPPRYQETQYF TGCAGTGCTGGGCCCCCCCGGTACCAAGAGACCCAGTACTTC
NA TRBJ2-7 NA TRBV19 CASSESSYEQYF TGTGCCAGTAGCGAGAGTTCCTACGAGCAGTACTTC
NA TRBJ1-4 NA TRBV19 CASSMNRHSLFF TGTGCCAGTAGTATGAACCGACATTCACTGTTTTTT
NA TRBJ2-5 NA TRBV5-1 CASSPRGEKRIRGAETQYF TGCGCCAGCAGCCCGAGGGGGGAAAAACGGATCAGGGGTGCAGAGACCCAGTACTTC
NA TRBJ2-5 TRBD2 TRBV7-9 CASSPGLAGSTQYF TGTGCCAGCAGCCCGGGACTAGCGGGGTCCACCCAGTACTTC
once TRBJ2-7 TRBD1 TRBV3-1 CASSQGTGMDEQYF TGTGCCAGCAGCCAGGGGACAGGGATGGACGAGCAGTACTTC
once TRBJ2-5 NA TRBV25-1 CASSELGRDVETQYF TGTGCCAGCAGTGAATTAGGCAGGGATGTGGAGACCCAGTACTTC
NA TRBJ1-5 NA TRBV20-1 CSAWDNNQPQHF TGCAGTGCTTGGGACAACAATCAGCCCCAGCATTTT
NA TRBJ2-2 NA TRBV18 CASSPGQNTGELFF TGTGCCAGCTCACCGGGTCAGAACACCGGGGAGCTGTTTTTT
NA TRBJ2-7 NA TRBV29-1 CSVLRVDSYEQYF TGCAGCGTTTTGAGGGTAGACTCCTACGAGCAGTACTTC
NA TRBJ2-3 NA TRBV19 CASSIGTGTSTDTQYF TGTGCCAGTAGTATAGGTACCGGGACTAGCACAGATACGCAGTATTTT
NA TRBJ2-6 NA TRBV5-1 CASSLALFGGQGTGHSGANVLTF TGCGCCAGCAGCTTGGCATTATTTGGAGGGCAGGGGACTGGTCACTCTGGGGCCAACGTCCTGACTTTC
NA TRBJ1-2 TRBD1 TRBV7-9 CASSSGQGDGYTF TGTGCCAGCAGCTCTGGACAGGGTGATGGCTACACCTTC
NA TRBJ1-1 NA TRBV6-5 CASSYSLGPMNTEAFF TGTGCCAGCAGTTACTCGCTGGGTCCTATGAACACTGAAGCTTTCTTT
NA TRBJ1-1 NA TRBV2 CASRRDVNTEAFF TGTGCCAGCAGGCGGGACGTAAACACTGAAGCTTTCTTT
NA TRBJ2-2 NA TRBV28 CASSFPVTGELFF TGTGCCAGCAGTTTCCCAGTTACCGGGGAGCTGTTTTTT
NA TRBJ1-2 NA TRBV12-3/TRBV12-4 CASSGLYGYTF TGTGCCAGCAGTGGACTCTATGGCTACACCTTC
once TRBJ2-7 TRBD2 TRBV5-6 CASSGFAAQREWLGYEQYF TGTGCCAGCAGCGGGTTTGCGGCTCAGCGGGAGTGGTTGGGGTACGAGCAGTACTTC
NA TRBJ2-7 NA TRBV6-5 CASKPTGTEPYEQYF TGTGCCAGCAAACCTACCGGGACCGAACCCTACGAGCAGTACTTC
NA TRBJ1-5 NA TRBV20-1 CSGQLSNQPQHF TGCAGTGGGCAGCTTAGCAATCAGCCCCAGCATTTT
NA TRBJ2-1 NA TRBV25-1 CASSESAGGSYNEQFF TGTGCCAGCAGTGAATCCGCCGGCGGTTCCTACAATGAGCAGTTCTTC
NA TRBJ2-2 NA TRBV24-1 CATSGPQDTGELFF TGTGCCACCAGTGGACCTCAGGACACCGGGGAGCTGTTTTTT
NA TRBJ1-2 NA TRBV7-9 CASAGGTTWNYGYTF TGTGCCAGCGCTGGTGGGACAACCTGGAACTATGGCTACACCTTC
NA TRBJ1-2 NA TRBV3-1 CASSRASNYGYTF TGTGCCAGCAGCCGGGCCTCTAACTATGGCTACACCTTC
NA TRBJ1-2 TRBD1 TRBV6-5 CASCFAGDRDGYTF TGTGCCAGCTGTTTTGCCGGGGACAGGGATGGCTACACCTTC
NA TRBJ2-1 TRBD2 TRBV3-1 CASSHLAGGPVNEQFF TGTGCCAGCAGCCATTTAGCGGGAGGGCCTGTCAATGAGCAGTTCTTC
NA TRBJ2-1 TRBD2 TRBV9 CASSVAQGLVSGNEQFF TGTGCCAGCAGCGTAGCACAGGGACTAGTGTCGGGTAATGAGCAGTTCTTC
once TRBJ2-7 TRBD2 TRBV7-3 CASGTSGSYEQYF TGTGCCAGTGGGACTAGCGGGAGCTACGAGCAGTACTTC
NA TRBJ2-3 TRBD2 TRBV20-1 CSAREASGSGDTQYF TGCAGTGCTAGAGAAGCTAGCGGGAGCGGGGATACGCAGTATTTT
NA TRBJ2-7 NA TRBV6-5 CASSYGGVSCEQYF TGTGCCAGCAGTTACGGGGGAGTTAGCTGCGAGCAGTACTTC
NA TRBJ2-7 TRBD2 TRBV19 CATGTSGRGSGEQYF TGTGCCACCGGGACTAGCGGGAGAGGTTCCGGCGAGCAGTACTTC
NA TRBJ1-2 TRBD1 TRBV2 CASRLDRGDGYTF TGTGCCAGCAGGTTGGACAGGGGAGACGGCTACACCTTC
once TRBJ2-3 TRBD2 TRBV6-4 CASSEGEAGASTDTQYF TGTGCCAGCAGTGAAGGAGAAGCGGGAGCTAGCACAGATACGCAGTATTTT
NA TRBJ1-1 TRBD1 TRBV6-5 CASTNWEGAVDEAFF TGTGCCAGCACAAACTGGGAGGGGGCGGTGGATGAAGCTTTCTTT
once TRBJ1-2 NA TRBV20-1 CSATVTAIYGYTF TGCAGTGCTACGGTCACGGCGATCTATGGCTACACCTTC
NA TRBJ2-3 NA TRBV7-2 CASSLVGGRTDTQYF TGTGCCAGCAGCTTAGTCGGGGGCAGGACAGATACGCAGTATTTT
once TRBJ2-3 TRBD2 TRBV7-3 CASSLNGGRASDTQYF TGTGCCAGCAGCTTAAACGGCGGGAGGGCCTCAGATACGCAGTATTTT
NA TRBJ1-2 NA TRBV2 CASSEGGGDYGYTF TGTGCCAGCAGTGAAGGGGGGGGCGACTATGGCTACACCTTC
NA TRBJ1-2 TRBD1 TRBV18 CASSFDRGNGYTF TGTGCCAGCTCTTTCGACAGGGGGAATGGCTACACCTTC
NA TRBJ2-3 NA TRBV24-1 CATSDPTTMDTQYF TGTGCCACCAGTGATCCTACGACGATGGATACGCAGTATTTT
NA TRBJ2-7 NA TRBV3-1 CASSLVAYEQYF TGTGCCAGCAGCCTCGTAGCCTACGAGCAGTACTTC
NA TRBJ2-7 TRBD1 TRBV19 CASSITGGLYEQYF TGTGCCAGTAGTATAACAGGGGGCTTGTACGAGCAGTACTTC
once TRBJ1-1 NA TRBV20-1 CSAREGWAGEDQAFF TGCAGTGCTAGAGAAGGGTGGGCAGGGGAGGATCAGGCTTTCTTT
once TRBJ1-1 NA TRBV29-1 CSVGVWAGDTEAFF TGCAGCGTTGGAGTTTGGGCAGGGGACACTGAAGCTTTCTTT
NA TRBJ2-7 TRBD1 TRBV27 CASSLNPTGAPYEQYF TGTGCCAGCAGTTTAAACCCGACAGGGGCCCCCTACGAGCAGTACTTC
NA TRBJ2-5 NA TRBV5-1 CASSLAPSQETQYF TGCGCCAGCAGCTTGGCTCCTAGCCAAGAGACCCAGTACTTC
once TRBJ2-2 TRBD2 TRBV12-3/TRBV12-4 CASIAGLAGGLDGELFF TGTGCCAGCATTGCGGGACTAGCGGGAGGGCTGGACGGGGAGCTGTTTTTT
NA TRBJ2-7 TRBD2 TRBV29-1 CSVSGTSGTHEQYF TGCAGCGTCTCCGGGACTAGCGGGACTCACGAGCAGTACTTC
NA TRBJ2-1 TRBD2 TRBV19 CASSILAGAWNEQFF TGTGCCAGTAGTATTCTAGCGGGAGCTTGGAATGAGCAGTTCTTC
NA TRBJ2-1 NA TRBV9 CASSVVGTSYNEQFF TGTGCCAGCAGCGTAGTCGGGACGTCATACAATGAGCAGTTCTTC